The following is a TCR beta chain sequence with its context. The second PCR ran about 6 to 12 cycles with a sample-barcoded 5' primer and J-beta primers. TCRdb independently ran MiXCR on the 5' RACE reads; one entry per CDR3 protein. The sample gives about 1,400,000 distinct CDR3 sequences, 40% to 50% of which show up once; roughly 7.7% is in the top ten. The source of the sample is a study of blood T cells in healthy people across ages. The donors, healthy Caucasians from Russia, were aged roughly 6 to 90. Donors gave roughly 10 milliliters of peripheral blood apiece. Whenever a sample was processed, at least 6.5 million PBMCs were isolated. Total RNA extraction produced at least 5.5 micrograms (per sample) for the study. The length of the CDR3 is 13 residues. CDR1 is SGHRS, CDR2 YFSETQ, per germline.

The chain couples TRBV5-1 to TRBJ2-5; D is ambiguous. Gene TRBJ2-7 matches the end of the DNA better, so the J call may be wrong. Sequenced sample: blood. The origin of this receptor is a woman aged 18-29 years in good health. CDR3 coding DNA: TGCGCCAGCGGTCCGGAAAACTCCTACGAGCAGTACTTC. Encoded protein: CASGPENSYEQYF.